Below are 18 T cell receptor beta chains sequenced from a single sample in a study of T cells in women clearing cervical HPV infection. TCRdb's copy holds only in-frame clones and misses some; the assay was immunoSEQ multiplex PCR. The table lists some 43,000 clones. Sample: blood buffy coat. These receptors all stem from a woman between 18 and 70 years old with a cervical HPV16 infection that either progressed to CIN3+ or cleared (not recorded which).

The part of the CDR3 DNA that was read is TGTGCCAGCAGTATCAATGCGCGGTTAGCCAAAAACATT. Translated, it gives CASSINARLAKNI. The entire CDR3 protein is CASSINARLAKNIQYF. The chain joins TRBV27 to TRBJ2-4, with D unclear. The CDR3 extends 3 residues past the end of the read, so its final part is completed from the germline J gene. This CDR3 spans 16 amino acids. V was trimmed by 5 bases and J by 0 bases, leaving 14 bases between them. The germline gives CDR1 MNHEY, CDR2 SMNVEV (reference sequence).

A note on this clone: The read finishes 3 residues shy of the CDR3 end, and the germline J gene is used to complete it. The chain joins TRBV20-1 to TRBJ2-7, with D possibly being TRBD2 (6 bases). Germline V gene lookup returns CDR1 DFQATT and CDR2 SNEGSKA (reference sequence). CDR3 length: 13 amino acids. V was clipped by 3 bases and J by 5 bases, with 14 bases between them. CDR3 loop: CSARWGVRDEQYF. CDR3 bases read: TGCAGTGCTAGGTGGGGGGTTCGGGACGAG.

With respect to this clone: The read ends 3 residues before the CDR3 terminus; that terminus is restored from the germline J gene. The chain links TRBV20-1 to TRBJ2-7, with D maybe TRBD1 (7 bases). The CDR3 is 16 amino acids. Trimming took off 1 base at V and 4 bases at J, with 20 bases between the two ends. CDR1 and CDR2 (germline): DFQATT, SNEGSKA (reference sequence). Partial CDR3 DNA: TGCAGTGCTAGAGGTACAGGGGACCCCCGGGGGTACGAG. Encoded protein: CSARGTGDPRGYE. The CDR3 in full is CSARGTGDPRGYEQYF.

As regards this clone: The DNA ends 3 residues before the CDR3 does, and the rest of the CDR3 is filled in from the germline J gene. The chain carries TRBV7-3 and TRBJ2-3; possibly TRBD1 for D (6 bases). This CDR3 has 14 residues. CDR1 is SGHTA, CDR2 FQGTGA, per germline. CDR3 region: CASSAETGAKTQYF. The DNA read from the CDR3 is TGTGCCAGCAGCGCCGAGACAGGTGCAAAGACG.

Remarks on this clone: Coverage ceases 3 residues before the CDR3 finishes, and the germline J gene fills in the end. The chain recombines TRBV7-9 with TRBJ2-3; possibly TRBD1 for D (7 bases). The CDR3 contains 15 residues. Germline loops: CDR1 SEHNR, CDR2 FQNEAQ (reference sequence). CDR3 residues: CASSGGDSQNQPQYF. CDR3 DNA, as far as it was read: TGTGCCAGCAGCGGCGGGGACAGTCAAAATCAGCCG.

Comment on this clone: The read halts 3 residues ahead of the CDR3 end, with the missing end drawn from the germline J gene. The J gene is TRBJ2-1, the V gene TRBV14, with 9 positions matching TRBD2. The CDR3 length is 15 residues. The V gene end was trimmed by 2 bases and the J gene end by 9 bases; junction bases not matched to a gene: 8. Germline CDR1 SGHDN, CDR2 FVKESK. The CDR3 region is CASSQSGLAMGEQFF. Partial CDR3 DNA: TGTGCCAGCAGCCAATCGGGACTAGCCATGGGTGAG.

A word on this clone: Read sequence stops 3 residues before the CDR3 end, and the germline J gene provides the missing end. The J gene is TRBJ1-2, the V gene TRBV7-2, with D perhaps TRBD1 (6 bases). The CDR3 sequence is 14 residues long. Trimming pared 3 bases from V and 6 bases from J, leaving 14 bases between. Germline lookup yields CDR1 SGHTA and CDR2 FQGNSA. Incomplete CDR3 DNA: TGTGCCAGCAGCTTGGGGGCACGGGTCAATGGC. Translating it yields CASSLGARVNG. The entire CDR3 is CASSLGARVNGYTF.

In regard to this clone: Read data end 3 residues before the CDR3 end; the end is taken from the germline J gene. The chain links TRBV12-3 or TRBV12-4 to TRBJ2-5, with D perhaps TRBD2 (6 bases). V was cut by 3 bases and J by 0 bases, with 8 bases left in between. There are 14 residues in the CDR3. The CDR3 sequence: CASSFWDYQETQYF. CDR3 DNA (partial): TGTGCCAGCAGTTTTTGGGACTACCAAGAGACC.

As to this clone: The read is 3 residues too short to cover the CDR3 end, so that end is filled in from the germline J gene. The chain carries TRBV19 and TRBJ1-5, with D hard to call. The CDR3 covers 15 residues. Trimming pared 5 bases from V and 0 bases from J, leaving 11 bases between. In germline, CDR1 is LNHDA, CDR2 SQIVND (reference sequence). Incomplete CDR3 DNA: TGTGCCAGTAGTGGAACAGTATATAGCAATCAGCCC. This translates into CASSGTVYSNQP. The entire CDR3 protein reads CASSGTVYSNQPQHF.

A word on this clone: From the germline J gene comes the end of the CDR3, since the read stops 3 residues before it. This sequence joins TRBV7-6 and TRBJ2-5, with a possible D match to TRBD1 (6 bases). CDR1 and CDR2 from the germline V gene are SGHVS and FNYEAQ. The length of the CDR3 is 18 residues. The CDR3 DNA, read in part, is TGTGCCAGCAGCTTAGCGAGGCCTGGGGGCAGGGTAGTAGATACC. Residues: CASSLARPGGRVVDT. The whole CDR3 sequence is CASSLARPGGRVVDTQYF.

This clone ranks as medium-sized in terms of frequency. Read sequence stops 3 residues before the CDR3 end, and the germline J gene provides the missing end. The sample has other DNA sequences that encode this CDR3 too. V and J are TRBV10-3 and TRBJ1-3; TRBD1 matches at 8 bases. CDR1 and CDR2 (germline): ENHRY, SYGVKD. The CDR3 is made up of 16 amino acids. V gave up 4 bases and J gave up 0 bases; unmatched junction bases: 5. The CDR3 sequence is CAISAGQGSSGNTIYF. CDR3 bases read: TGTGCCATCAGTGCCGGACAGGGAAGCTCTGGAAACACC.

In regard to this clone: The DNA ends 3 residues before the CDR3 does, and the rest of the CDR3 is filled in from the germline J gene. The V and J genes are TRBV11-2 and TRBJ2-1, with 7 bases that match TRBD1. CDR1 is SGHAT and CDR2 is FQNNGV in the germline V gene. With 1 base clipped from V and 0 bases from J, the junction kept 0 bases outside the gene matches. The CDR3 runs to 15 residues. CDR3 DNA, as far as it was read: TGTGCCAGCAGCTTAGGGACAGGCTCCTACAATGAG. Its translation: CASSLGTGSYNE. The complete CDR3 reads CASSLGTGSYNEQFF. The full variable domain, in which reference TRBV11-2 and TRBJ2-1 provide the parts outside the CDR3, is EAGVAQSPRYKIIEKRQSVAFWCNPISGHATLYWYQQILGQGPKLLIQFQNNGVVDDSQLPKDRFSAERLKGVDSTLKIQPAKLEDSAVYLCASSLGTGSYNEQFFGPGTRLTVL.

A note on this clone: Sequencing ends 3 residues short of the CDR3 end; the germline J gene provides the rest. This chain joins TRBV12-3 or TRBV12-4 and TRBJ2-7; perhaps TRBD2 as D (5 bases). The CDR3 totals 15 residues. V was pared by 1 base and J by 2 bases, with 12 bases between. This CDR3 reads CASSLGNGETYEQYF. The CDR3 DNA, read in part, is TGTGCCAGCAGTTTAGGGAACGGGGAGACCTACGAG.

In the case of this clone: The read terminates 3 residues ahead of where the CDR3 ends, so the germline J gene completes it. The chain links TRBV14 to TRBJ1-1; D possibly corresponds to TRBD1 (5 bases). The CDR3 covers 18 residues. Trimming shortened V by 1 base and J by 6 bases, and 24 bases separated the two germline ends. In germline, CDR1 is SGHDN, CDR2 FVKESK. The CDR3 bases that were read are TGTGCCAGCAGCCAAGTTCCTTCAAGAAGGGGTAGGGTAGCTGAA. Amino acids: CASSQVPSRRGRVAE. The full CDR3 reads CASSQVPSRRGRVAEAFF.

With respect to this clone: The DNA ends 3 residues before the CDR3 does, and the rest of the CDR3 is filled in from the germline J gene. The chain joins TRBV2 to TRBJ1-1; 7 nucleotides match TRBD1. The CDR3 is 16 residues long. V gave up 2 bases and J gave up 0 bases; unmatched junction bases: 6. Germline assignment: CDR1 SNHLY and CDR2 FYNNEI. CDR3 sequence: CASSERGTALNTEAFF. CDR3 DNA (partial): TGTGCCAGCAGTGAACGAGGGACAGCTCTGAACACTGAA.

Note on this clone: Coverage ceases 3 residues before the CDR3 finishes, and the germline J gene fills in the end. The chain joins TRBV10-1 to TRBJ2-5; 9 bases agree with TRBD2. CDR1 is WNHNN, CDR2 SYGVQD, per germline (reference sequence). The length of the CDR3 is 16 residues. V shed 0 bases and J 2 bases; nucleotides not matched to a gene: 4. CDR3 region: CASSESVTSGQETQYF. CDR3 DNA (partial): TGCGCCAGCAGTGAGTCGGTGACTAGCGGTCAAGAGACC.

As concerns this clone: The CDR3 end falls 3 residues outside the read, so it is completed with the germline J gene. The chain joins TRBV19 to TRBJ2-3; perhaps TRBD1 as D (6 bases). Trimming cost V 3 bases and J 6 bases, with 13 bases left between them. This CDR3 comprises 14 residues. CDR1 and CDR2 from the germline V gene are LNHDA and SQIVND (reference sequence). The CDR3 sequence is CASSIPGDTDTQYF. Incomplete CDR3 DNA: TGTGCCAGTAGTATCCCCGGGGACACCGATACG.

A remark on this clone: With the read ending 3 residues before the CDR3 end, the germline J gene is used to fill in that end. The rearrangement joins TRBV10-1 to TRBJ2-3, with 8 bases aligning to TRBD2. CDR1 is WNHNN and CDR2 is SYGVQD in the germline V gene (reference sequence). With 6 bases clipped from V and 1 base from J, the junction kept 15 bases outside the gene matches. The CDR3 consists of 18 residues. CDR3 protein: CASSAPPGSGGGTDTQYF. CDR3 DNA, as far as it was read: TGCGCCAGCAGCGCCCCTCCAGGGAGCGGGGGTGGCACAGATACG.